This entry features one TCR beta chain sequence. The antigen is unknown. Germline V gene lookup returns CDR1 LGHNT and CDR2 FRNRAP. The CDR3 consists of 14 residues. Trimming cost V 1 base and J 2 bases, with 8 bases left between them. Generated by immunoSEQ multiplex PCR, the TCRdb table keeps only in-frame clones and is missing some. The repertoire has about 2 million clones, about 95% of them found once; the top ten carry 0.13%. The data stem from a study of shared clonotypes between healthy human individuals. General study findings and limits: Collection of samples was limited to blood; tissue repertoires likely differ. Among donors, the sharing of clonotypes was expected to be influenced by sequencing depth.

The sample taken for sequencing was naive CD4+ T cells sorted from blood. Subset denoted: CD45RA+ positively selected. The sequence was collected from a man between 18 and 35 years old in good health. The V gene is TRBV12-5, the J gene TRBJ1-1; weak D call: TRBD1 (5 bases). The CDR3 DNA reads TGTGCTAGTGGTTTGGGACAGACAAACACTGAAGCTTTCTTT. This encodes CASGLGQTNTEAFF.